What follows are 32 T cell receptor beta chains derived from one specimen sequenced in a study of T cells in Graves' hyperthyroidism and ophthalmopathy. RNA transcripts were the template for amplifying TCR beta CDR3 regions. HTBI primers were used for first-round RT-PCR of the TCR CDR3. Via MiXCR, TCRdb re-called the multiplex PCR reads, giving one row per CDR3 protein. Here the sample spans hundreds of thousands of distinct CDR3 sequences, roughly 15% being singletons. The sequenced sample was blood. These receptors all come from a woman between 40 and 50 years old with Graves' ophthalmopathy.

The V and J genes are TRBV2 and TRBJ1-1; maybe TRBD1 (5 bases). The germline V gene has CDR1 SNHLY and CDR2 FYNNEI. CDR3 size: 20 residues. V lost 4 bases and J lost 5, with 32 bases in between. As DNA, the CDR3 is TGTGCCAGCAGTGGCCCCCCCAGTTGGGGACGGGAGACAGTGGCAACTGAAGCTTTCTTT. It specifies CASSGPPSWGRETVATEAFF.

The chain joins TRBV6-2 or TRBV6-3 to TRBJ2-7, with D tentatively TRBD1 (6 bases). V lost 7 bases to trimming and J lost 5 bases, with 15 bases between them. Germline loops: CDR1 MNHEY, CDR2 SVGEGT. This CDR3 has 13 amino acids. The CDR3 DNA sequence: TGTGCCAGCACCCGTCAGGGGAAGGACGAGCAGTACTTC. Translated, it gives CASTRQGKDEQYF.

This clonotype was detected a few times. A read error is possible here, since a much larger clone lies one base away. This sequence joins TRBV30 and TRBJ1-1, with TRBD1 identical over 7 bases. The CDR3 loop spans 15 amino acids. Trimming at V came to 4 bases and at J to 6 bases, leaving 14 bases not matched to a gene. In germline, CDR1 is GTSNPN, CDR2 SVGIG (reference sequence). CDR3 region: CAWTIRGAGGAEAFF. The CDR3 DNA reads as TGTGCCTGGACCATACGAGGGGCAGGGGGGGCTGAAGCTTTCTTT. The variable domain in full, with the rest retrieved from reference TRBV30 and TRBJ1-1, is SQTIHQWPATLVQPVGSPLSLECTVEGTSNPNLYWYRQAAGRGLQLLFYSVGIGQISSEVPQNLSASRPQDRQFILSSKKLLLSDSGFYLCAWTIRGAGGAEAFFGQGTRLTVV.

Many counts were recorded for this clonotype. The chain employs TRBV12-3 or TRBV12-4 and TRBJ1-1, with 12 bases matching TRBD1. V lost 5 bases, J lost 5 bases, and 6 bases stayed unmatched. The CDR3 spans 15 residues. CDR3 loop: CASSPGDRGLTEAFF. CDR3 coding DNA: TGTGCCAGCAGTCCGGGGGACAGGGGGCTAACTGAAGCTTTCTTT.

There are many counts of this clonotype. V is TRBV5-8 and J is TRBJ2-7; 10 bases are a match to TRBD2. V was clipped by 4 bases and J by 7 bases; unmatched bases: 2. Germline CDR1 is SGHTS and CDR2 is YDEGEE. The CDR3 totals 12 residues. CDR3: CASSPLAGEQYF. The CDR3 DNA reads TGTGCCAGCAGCCCACTAGCGGGAGAGCAGTACTTC.

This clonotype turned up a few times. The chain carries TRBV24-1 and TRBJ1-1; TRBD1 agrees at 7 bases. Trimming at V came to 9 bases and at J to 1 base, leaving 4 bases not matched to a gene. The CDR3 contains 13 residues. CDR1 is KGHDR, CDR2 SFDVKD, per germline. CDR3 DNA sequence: TGTGCCACCCGGACAGGCCCGAACACTGAAGCTTTCTTT. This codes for CATRTGPNTEAFF.

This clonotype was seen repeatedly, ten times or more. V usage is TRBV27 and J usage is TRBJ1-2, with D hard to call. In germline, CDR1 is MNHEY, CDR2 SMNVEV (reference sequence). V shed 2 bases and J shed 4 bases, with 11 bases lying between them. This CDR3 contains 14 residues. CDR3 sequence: CASSLDLRSYGYTF. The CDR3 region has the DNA TGTGCCAGCAGTTTAGATCTACGGTCCTATGGCTACACCTTC.

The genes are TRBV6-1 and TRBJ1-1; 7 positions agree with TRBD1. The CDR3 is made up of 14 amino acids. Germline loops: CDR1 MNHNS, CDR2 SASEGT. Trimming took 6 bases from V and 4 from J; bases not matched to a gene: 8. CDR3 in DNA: TGTGCCAGCAGGTCCGGGACAGCGCGCACTGAAGCTTTCTTT. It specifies CASRSGTARTEAFF.

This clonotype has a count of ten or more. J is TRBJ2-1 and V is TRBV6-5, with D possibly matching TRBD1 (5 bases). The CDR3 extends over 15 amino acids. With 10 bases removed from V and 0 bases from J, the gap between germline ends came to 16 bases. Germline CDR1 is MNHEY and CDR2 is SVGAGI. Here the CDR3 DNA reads TGTGCCACCACTTTAGGGGCGAGCTCCTACAATGAGCAGTTCTTC. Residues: CATTLGASSYNEQFF.

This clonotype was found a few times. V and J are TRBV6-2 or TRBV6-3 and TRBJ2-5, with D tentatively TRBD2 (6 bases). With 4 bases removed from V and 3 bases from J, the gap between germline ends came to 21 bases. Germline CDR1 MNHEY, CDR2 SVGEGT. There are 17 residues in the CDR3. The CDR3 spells CASSSLLTSAQKETQYF. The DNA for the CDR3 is TGTGCCAGCAGTTCACTATTGACTAGTGCACAAAAAGAGACCCAGTACTTC.

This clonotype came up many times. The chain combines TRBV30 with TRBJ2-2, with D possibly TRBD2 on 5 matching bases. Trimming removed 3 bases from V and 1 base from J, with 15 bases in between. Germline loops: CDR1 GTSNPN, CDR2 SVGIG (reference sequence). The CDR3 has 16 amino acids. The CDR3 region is CAWSNPGGGNTGELFF. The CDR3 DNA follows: TGTGCCTGGAGCAACCCCGGAGGAGGGAACACCGGGGAGCTGTTTTTT.

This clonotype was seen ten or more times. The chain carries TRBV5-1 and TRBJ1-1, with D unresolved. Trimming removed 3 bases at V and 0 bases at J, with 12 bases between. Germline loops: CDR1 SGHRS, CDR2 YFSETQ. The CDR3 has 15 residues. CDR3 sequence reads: CASSSPGELNTEAFF. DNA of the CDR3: TGCGCCAGCAGCTCCCCGGGAGAGTTGAACACTGAAGCTTTCTTT.

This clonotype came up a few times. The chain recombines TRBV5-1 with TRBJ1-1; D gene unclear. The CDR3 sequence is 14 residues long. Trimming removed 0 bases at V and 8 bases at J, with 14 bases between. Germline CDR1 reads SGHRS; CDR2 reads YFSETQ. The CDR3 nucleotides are TGCGCCAGCAGCTTGGGGGATCCGACGGGGGAAGCTTTCTTT. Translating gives CASSLGDPTGEAFF.

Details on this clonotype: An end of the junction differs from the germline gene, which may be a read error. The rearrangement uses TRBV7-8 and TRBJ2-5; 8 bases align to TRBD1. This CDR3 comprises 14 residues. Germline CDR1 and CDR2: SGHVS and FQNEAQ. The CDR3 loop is CTSSSDRVGETQYF. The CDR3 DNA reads TGTACCAGCAGCTCGGACAGGGTGGGAGAGACCCAGTACTTC.

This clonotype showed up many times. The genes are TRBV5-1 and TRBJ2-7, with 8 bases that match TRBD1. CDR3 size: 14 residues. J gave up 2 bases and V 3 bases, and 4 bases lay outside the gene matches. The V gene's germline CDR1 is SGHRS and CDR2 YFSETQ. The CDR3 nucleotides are TGCGCCAGCAGCTACGCGACAGGGGCCTACGAGCAGTACTTC. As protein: CASSYATGAYEQYF.

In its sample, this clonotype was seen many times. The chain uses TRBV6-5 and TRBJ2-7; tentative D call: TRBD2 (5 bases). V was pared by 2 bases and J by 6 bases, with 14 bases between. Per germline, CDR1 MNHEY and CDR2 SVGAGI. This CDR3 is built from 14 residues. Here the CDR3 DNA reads TGTGCCAGCAGTTACGAGTCGGGAACGCGCGAGCAGTACTTC. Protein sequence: CASSYESGTREQYF.

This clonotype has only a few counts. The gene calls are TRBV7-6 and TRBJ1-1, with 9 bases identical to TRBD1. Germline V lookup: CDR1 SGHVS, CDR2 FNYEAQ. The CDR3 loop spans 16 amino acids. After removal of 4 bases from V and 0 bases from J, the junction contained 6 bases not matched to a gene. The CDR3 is CASSWGQGRMNTEAFF. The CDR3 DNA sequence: TGTGCCAGCAGCTGGGGACAGGGCCGGATGAACACTGAAGCTTTCTTT.

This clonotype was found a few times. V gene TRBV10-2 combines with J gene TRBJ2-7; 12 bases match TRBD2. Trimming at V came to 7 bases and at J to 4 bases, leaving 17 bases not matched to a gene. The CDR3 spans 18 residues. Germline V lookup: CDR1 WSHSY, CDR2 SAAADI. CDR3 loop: CASTDLAGGNKRGYEQYF. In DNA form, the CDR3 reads TGCGCCAGCACGGATCTAGCGGGAGGGAATAAAAGGGGGTACGAGCAGTACTTC.

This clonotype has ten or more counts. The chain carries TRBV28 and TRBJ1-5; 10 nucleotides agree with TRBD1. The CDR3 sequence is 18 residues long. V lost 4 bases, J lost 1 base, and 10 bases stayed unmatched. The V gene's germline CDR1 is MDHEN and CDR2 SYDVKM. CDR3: CASSSRFRTGGSNQPQHF. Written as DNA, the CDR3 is TGTGCCAGCAGTTCCCGCTTTCGGACAGGGGGAAGCAATCAGCCCCAGCATTTT.

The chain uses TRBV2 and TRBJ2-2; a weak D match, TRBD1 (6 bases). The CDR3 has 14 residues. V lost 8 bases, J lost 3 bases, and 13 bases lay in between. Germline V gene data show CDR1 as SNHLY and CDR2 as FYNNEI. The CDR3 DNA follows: TGTGCCAGCGGATCCAGGGGTTACACCGGGGAGCTGTTTTTT. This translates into CASGSRGYTGELFF.

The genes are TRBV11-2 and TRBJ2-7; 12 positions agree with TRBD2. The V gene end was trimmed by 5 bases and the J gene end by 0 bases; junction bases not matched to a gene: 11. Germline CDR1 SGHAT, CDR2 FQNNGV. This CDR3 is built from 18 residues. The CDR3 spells CASSPGLAGRRSSYEQYF. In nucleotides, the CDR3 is TGTGCCAGCAGCCCGGGACTAGCGGGTAGACGAAGCTCCTACGAGCAGTACTTC.

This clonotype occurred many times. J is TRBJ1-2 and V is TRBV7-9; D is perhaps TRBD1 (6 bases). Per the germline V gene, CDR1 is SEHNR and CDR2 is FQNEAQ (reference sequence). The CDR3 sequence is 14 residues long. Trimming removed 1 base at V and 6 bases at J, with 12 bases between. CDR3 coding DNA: TGTGCCAGCAGCTTAGATCCAGGGGCGGATGGCTACACCTTC. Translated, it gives CASSLDPGADGYTF.

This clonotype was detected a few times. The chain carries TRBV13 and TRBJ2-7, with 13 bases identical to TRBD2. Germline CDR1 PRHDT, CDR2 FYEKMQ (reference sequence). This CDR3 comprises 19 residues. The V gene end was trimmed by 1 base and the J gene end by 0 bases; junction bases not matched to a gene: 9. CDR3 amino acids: CASSLAGTSGMGVSYEQYF. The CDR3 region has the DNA TGTGCCAGCAGCTTAGCTGGGACTAGCGGGATGGGGGTCTCCTACGAGCAGTACTTC. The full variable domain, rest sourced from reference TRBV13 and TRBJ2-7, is AAGVIQSPRHLIKEKRETATLKCYPIPRHDTVYWYQQGPGQDPQFLISFYEKMQSDKGSIPDRFSAQQFSDYHSELNMSSLELGDSALYFCASSLAGTSGMGVSYEQYFGPGTRLTVT.

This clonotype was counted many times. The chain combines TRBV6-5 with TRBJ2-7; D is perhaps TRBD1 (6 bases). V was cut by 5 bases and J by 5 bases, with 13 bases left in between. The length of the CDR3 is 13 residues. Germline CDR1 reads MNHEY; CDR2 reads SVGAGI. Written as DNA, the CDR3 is TGTGCCAGCAGTCCCCAGGGGACCAACGAGCAGTACTTC. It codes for CASSPQGTNEQYF.

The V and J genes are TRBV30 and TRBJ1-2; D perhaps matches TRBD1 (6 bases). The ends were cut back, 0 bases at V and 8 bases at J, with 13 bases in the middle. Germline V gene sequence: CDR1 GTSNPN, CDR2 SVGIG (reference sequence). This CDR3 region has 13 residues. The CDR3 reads CAWSVPGTKGYTF. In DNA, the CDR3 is TGTGCCTGGAGTGTTCCAGGGACAAAGGGCTACACCTTC.

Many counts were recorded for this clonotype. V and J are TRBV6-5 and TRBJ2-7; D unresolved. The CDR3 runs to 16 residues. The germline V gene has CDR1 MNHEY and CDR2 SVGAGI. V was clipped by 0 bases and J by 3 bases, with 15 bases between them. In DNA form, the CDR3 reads TGTGCCAGCAGTTACTCGTCGGCGCGATCTGGCTACGAGCAGTACTTC. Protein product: CASSYSSARSGYEQYF.

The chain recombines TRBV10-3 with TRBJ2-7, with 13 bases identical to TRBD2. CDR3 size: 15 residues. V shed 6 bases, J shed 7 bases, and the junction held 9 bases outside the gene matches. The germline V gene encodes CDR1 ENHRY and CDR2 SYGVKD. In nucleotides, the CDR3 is TGTGCCATCAGATCCGCGGGACTAGCGGGGTTAGAGCAGTACTTC. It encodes CAIRSAGLAGLEQYF.

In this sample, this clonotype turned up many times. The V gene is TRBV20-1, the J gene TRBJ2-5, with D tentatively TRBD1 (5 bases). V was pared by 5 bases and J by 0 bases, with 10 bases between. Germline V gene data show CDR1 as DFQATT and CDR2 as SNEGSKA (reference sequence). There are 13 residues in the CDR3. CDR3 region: CSAGAIYQETQYF. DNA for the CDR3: TGCAGTGCTGGGGCCATCTACCAAGAGACCCAGTACTTC.

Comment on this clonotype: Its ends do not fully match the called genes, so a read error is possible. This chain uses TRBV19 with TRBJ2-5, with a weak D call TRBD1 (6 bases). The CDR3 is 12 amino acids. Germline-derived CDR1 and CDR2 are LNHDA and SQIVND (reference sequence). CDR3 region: CANSQGQETQYF. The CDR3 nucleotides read TGTGCCAATAGTCAGGGGCAAGAGACCCAGTACTTC.

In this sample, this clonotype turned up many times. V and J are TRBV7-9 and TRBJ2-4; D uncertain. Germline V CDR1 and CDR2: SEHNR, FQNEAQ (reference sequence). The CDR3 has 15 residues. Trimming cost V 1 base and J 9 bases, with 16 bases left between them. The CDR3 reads CASSLGEAGRAIQYF. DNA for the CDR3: TGTGCCAGCAGCTTAGGAGAGGCAGGCCGAGCCATTCAGTACTTC. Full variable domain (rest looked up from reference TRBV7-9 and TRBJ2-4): DTGVSQNPRHKITKRGQNVTFRCDPISEHNRLYWYRQTLGQGPEFLTYFQNEAQLEKSRLLSDRFSAERPKGSFSTLEIQRTEQGDSAMYLCASSLGEAGRAIQYFGAGTRLSVL.

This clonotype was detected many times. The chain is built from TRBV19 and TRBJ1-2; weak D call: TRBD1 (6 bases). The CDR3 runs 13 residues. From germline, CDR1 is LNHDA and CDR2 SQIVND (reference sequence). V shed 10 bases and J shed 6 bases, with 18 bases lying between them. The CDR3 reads CATNTGGADGYTF. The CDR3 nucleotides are TGTGCCACAAATACGGGGGGCGCAGATGGCTACACCTTC.

The CDR3 loop is CATSLLAGKRNIQYF. The CDR3 DNA sequence: TGTGCCACTTCACTACTAGCGGGAAAGAGAAACATTCAGTACTTC. The chain couples TRBV6-2 or TRBV6-3 to TRBJ2-4; 10 bases align to TRBD2. The CDR3 runs 15 residues. J was trimmed by 6 bases and V by 10 bases; bases with no gene match: 12. Germline CDR1 and CDR2: MNHEY and SVGEGT.